This T cell receptor (beta chain) was recovered during a study of blood T cell repertoires in COVID-19. Profiling relied on immunoSEQ multiplex PCR, and the TCRdb table lists in-frame clones only, not all of them. This sample yields about 260,000 clones, of which 88% are seen a single time; roughly 10% belongs to the top ten. The source is a woman between 65 and 79 years old with COVID-19, enrolled during active disease. Sequencing was carried out using peripheral blood.

CDR3 DNA: TGTGCCTGGAGTCTCCGTTACGAGCAGTACTTC. Its translation: CAWSLRYEQYF. The chain links TRBV30 to TRBJ2-7; no definite D call. Germline V gene data show CDR1 as GTSNPN and CDR2 as SVGIG (reference sequence). The CDR3 totals 11 residues. V shed 2 bases and J shed 4 bases, with 6 bases lying between them.